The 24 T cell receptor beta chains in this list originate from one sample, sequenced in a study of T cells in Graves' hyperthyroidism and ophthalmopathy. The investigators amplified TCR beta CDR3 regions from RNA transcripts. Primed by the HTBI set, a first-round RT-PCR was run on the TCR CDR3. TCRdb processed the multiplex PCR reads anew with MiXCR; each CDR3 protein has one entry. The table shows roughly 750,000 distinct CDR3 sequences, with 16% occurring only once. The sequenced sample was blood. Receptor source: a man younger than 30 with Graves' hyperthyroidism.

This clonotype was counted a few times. CDR3 amino acids: CASSLSRNRVQETQYF. CDR3 sequence (DNA): TGTGCCAGCAGCTTATCGAGAAACAGGGTACAAGAGACCCAGTACTTC. This rearrangement joins TRBV7-8 to TRBJ2-5, with D perhaps matching TRBD1 (6 bases). Trimming pared 2 bases from V and 2 bases from J, leaving 15 bases between. Germline V gene lookup returns CDR1 SGHVS and CDR2 FQNEAQ. The CDR3 sequence is 16 residues long.

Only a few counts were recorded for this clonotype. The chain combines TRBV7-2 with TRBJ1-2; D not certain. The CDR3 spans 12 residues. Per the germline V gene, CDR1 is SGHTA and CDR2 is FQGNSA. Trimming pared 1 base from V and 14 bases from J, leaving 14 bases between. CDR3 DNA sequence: TGTGCCAGCAGCTTAGTAGAGCAGTTGTCGACCTTC. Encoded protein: CASSLVEQLSTF.

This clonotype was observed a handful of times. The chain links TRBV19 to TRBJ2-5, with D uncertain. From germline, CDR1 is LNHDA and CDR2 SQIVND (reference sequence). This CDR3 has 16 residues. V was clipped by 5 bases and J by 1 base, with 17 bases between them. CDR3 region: CASSGGKWTFQETQYF. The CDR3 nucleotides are TGTGCCAGTAGTGGTGGGAAATGGACCTTCCAAGAGACCCAGTACTTC.

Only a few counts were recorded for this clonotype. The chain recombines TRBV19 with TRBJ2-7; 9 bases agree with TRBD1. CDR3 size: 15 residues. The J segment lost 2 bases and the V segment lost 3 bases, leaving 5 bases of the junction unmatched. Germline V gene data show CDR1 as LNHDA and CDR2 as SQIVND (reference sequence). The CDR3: CASSIEGQGTYEQYF. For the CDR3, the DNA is TGTGCCAGTAGTATTGAGGGACAGGGCACCTACGAGCAGTACTTC.

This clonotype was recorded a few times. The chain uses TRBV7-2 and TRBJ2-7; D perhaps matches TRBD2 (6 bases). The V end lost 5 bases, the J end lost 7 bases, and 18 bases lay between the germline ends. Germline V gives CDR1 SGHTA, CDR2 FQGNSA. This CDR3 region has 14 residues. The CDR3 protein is CASSLGPGAQEQYF. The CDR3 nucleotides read TGTGCCAGCAGCCTCGGCCCGGGAGCCCAGGAGCAGTACTTC.

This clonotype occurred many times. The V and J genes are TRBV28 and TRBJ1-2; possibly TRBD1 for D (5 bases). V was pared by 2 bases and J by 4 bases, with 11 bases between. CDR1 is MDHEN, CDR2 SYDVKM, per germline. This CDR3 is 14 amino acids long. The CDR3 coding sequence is TGTGCCAGCAGTTTACGAGGGGCGATCTATGGCTACACCTTC. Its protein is CASSLRGAIYGYTF.

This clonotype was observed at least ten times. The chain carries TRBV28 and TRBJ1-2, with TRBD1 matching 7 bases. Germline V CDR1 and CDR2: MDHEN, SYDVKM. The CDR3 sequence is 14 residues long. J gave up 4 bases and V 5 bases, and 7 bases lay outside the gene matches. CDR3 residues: CASSAWDRGYGYTF. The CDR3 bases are TGTGCCAGCAGTGCCTGGGACAGAGGCTATGGCTACACCTTC.

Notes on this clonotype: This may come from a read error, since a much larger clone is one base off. For the CDR3, the DNA is TGCGCCAGCAGCACAACAGGAGACAATGGGCAGTTCTTC. This translates into CASSTTGDNGQFF. V usage is TRBV5-1 and J usage is TRBJ2-1; tentatively, D is TRBD1 (5 bases). This CDR3 is built from 13 residues. CDR1 and CDR2 (germline): SGHRS, YFSETQ.

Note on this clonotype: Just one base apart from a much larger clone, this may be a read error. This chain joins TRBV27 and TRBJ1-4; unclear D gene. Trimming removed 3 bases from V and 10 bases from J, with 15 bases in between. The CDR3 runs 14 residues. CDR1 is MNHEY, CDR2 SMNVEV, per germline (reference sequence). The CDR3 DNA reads TGTGCCAGCAGTTTTAACAGCGCGGCAGGAAAACTGTTTTTT. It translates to CASSFNSAAGKLFF.

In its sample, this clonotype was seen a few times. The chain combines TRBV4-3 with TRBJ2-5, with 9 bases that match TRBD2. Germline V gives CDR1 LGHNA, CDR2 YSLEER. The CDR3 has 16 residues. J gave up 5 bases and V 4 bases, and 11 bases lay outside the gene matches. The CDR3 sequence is CASSLSSGSKTETQYF. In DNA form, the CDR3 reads TGCGCCAGCAGCCTTAGTAGCGGGAGTAAAACCGAGACCCAGTACTTC.

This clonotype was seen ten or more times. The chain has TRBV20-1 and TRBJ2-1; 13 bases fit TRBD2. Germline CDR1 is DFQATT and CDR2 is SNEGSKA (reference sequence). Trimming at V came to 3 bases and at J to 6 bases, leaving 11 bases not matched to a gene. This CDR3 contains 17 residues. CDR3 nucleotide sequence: TGCAGTGCTAGCCCGGCGACTAGCGGGAGGCATATCAATGAGCAGTTCTTC. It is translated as CSASPATSGRHINEQFF.

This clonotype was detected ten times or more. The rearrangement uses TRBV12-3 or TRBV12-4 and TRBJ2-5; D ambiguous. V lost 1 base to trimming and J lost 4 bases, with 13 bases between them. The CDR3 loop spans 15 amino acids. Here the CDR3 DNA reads TGTGCCAGCAGTTTAGGAAGGGCTGAGAGAGAGACCCAGTACTTC. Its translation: CASSLGRAERETQYF.

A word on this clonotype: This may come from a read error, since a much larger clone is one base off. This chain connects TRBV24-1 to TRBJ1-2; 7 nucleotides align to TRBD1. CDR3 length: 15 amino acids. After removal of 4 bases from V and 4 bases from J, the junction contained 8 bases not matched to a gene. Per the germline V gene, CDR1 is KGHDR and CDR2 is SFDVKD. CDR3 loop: CATSDPTGAGYGYTF. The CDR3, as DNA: TGTGCCACCAGTGACCCTACAGGGGCGGGCTATGGCTACACCTTC.

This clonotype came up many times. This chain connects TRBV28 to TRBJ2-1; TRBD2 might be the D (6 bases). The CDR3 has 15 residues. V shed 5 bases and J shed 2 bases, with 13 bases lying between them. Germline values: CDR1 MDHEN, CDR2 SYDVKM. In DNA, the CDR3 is TGTGCCAGCAGTGCTACTAGCTATCCCTACAATGAGCAGTTCTTC. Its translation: CASSATSYPYNEQFF.

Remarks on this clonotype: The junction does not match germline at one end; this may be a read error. CDR3 bases: TGTGCCAGCAGATACGGGACTAGCGGGAGCGGGGTCTTC. The encoded protein is CASRYGTSGSGVF. The chain employs TRBV12-3 or TRBV12-4 and TRBJ2-1; 14 bases line up with TRBD2. The CDR3 totals 13 residues.

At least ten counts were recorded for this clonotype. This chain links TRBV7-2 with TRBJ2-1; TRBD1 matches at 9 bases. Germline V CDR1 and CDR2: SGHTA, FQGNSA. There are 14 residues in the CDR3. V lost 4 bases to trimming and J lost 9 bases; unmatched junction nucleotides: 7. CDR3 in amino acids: CASSYGTGTGEQFF. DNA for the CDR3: TGTGCCAGCAGCTACGGGACAGGGACTGGTGAGCAGTTCTTC.

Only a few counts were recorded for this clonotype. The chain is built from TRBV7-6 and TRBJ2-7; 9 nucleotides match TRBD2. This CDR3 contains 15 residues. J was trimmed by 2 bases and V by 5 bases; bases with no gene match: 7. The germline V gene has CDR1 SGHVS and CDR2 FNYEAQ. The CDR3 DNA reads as TGTGCCAGCAGCCCGCTAGCGGGACGAACCTACGAGCAGTACTTC. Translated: CASSPLAGRTYEQYF.

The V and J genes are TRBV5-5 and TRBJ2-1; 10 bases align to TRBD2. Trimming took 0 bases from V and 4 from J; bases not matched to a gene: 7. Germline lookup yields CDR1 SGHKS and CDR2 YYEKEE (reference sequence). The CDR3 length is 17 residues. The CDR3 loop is CASSLAWTSGTYNEQFF. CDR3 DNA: TGTGCCAGCAGCTTGGCGTGGACTAGCGGCACATACAATGAGCAGTTCTTC.

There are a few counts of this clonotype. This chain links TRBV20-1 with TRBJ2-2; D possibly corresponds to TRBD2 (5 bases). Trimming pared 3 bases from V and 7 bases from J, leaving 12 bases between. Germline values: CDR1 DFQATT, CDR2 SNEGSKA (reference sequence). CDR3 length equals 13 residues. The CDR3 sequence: CSASRAGSGELFF. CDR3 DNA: TGCAGTGCTAGTCGCGCGGGTAGCGGGGAGCTGTTTTTT.

This chain's CDR3 is CASTGGAGVVGELFF. CDR3 nucleotide sequence: TGTGCCAGCACCGGGGGGGCGGGAGTTGTCGGGGAGCTGTTTTTT. The gene calls are TRBV6-1 and TRBJ2-2; 8 positions match TRBD2. The germline gives CDR1 MNHNS, CDR2 SASEGT. The CDR3 has 15 residues. V trimming: 7 bases; J trimming: 7 bases; junction bases outside the gene matches: 11.

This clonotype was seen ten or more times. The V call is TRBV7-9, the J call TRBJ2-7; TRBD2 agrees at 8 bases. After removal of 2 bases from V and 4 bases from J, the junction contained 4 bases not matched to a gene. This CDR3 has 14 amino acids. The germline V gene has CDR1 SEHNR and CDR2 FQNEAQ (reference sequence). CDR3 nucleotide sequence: TGTGCCAGCAGCTTATCCGGGAGGGGGTACGAGCAGTACTTC. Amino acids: CASSLSGRGYEQYF.

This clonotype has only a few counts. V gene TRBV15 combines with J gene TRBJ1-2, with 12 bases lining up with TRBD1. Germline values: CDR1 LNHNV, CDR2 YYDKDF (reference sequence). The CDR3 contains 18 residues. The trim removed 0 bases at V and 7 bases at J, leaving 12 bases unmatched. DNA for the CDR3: TGTGCCACCAGCAGAGAGGCGATCCGGGACAGGGGGCAACCTGGCTACACCTTC. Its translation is CATSREAIRDRGQPGYTF.

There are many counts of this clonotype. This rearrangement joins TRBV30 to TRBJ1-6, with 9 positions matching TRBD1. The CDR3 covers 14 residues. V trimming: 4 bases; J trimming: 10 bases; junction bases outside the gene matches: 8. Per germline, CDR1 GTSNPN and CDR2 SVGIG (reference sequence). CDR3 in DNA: TGTGCCTGGACTCAAACAGGGGGCATCTCACCCCTCCACTTT. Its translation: CAWTQTGGISPLHF.

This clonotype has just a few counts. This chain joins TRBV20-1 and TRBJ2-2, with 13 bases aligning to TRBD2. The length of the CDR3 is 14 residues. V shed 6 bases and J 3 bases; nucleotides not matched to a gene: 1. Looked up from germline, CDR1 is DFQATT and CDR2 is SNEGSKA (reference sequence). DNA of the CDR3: TGCAGTGCCGGACTAGCGGGGGACACCGGGGAGCTGTTTTTT. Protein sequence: CSAGLAGDTGELFF.